This T cell receptor (beta chain) was identified during a study of cytomegalovirus exposure and HLA in healthy donors. Whole-study findings and limits: Near-uniform donor sequencing depth was presumed by presence/absence analyses.

This clone was recorded only once. Its specificity is unknown. Both 60 Vbeta primers and 13 Jbeta primers went into the PCR. Clones were sequenced by immunoSEQ multiplex PCR, and TCRdb holds only the in-frame ones, with some missing. The sample lists about 120,000 clones; 77% were seen once. The ends were cut back, 4 bases at V and 8 bases at J, with 16 bases in the middle. The CDR3 has 14 amino acids. Germline V gene lookup returns CDR1 SGDLS and CDR2 YYNGEE. The origin of this receptor is a middle-aged man in good health and CMV-seropositive. This rearrangement joins TRBV9 to TRBJ2-1; tentative D call: TRBD1 (5 bases). Sequencing was performed on PBMCs. For the CDR3, the DNA is TGTGCCAGCAGCCCAGGACATTCCCCGGATGAGCAGTTCTTC. This sequence encodes CASSPGHSPDEQFF.